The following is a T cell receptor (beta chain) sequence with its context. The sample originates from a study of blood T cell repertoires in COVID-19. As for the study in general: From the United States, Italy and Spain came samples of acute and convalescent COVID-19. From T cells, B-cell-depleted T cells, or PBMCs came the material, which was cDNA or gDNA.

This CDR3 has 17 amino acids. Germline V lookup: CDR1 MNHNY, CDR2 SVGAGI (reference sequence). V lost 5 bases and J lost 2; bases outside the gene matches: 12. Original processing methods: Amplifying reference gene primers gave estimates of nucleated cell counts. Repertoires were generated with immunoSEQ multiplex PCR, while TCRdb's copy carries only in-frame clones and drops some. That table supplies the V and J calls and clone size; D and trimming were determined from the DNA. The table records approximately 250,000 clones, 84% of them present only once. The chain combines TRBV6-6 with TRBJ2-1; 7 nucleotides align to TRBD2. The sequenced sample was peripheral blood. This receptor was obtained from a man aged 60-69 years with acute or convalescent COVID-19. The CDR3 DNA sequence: TGTGCCAGCAGTGGATCCCCTACTAGCGCCACCTACAATGAGCAGTTCTTC. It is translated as CASSGSPTSATYNEQFF.